The source of this T cell receptor beta chain is a study of T cells in Graves' hyperthyroidism and ophthalmopathy. Amplification yielded TCR beta CDR3 regions, with RNA transcripts as the source. The TCR CDR3 first-round RT-PCR relied on the HTBI primer set. MiXCR was run by TCRdb on the multiplex PCR reads, yielding one entry per CDR3 protein. The sample includes about 400,000 distinct CDR3 sequences, 15% to 19% seen only once; the top ten take 11% to 15%. Worth noting for this clonotype: As yet, its antigen is unknown. This may be a read error, as it is one base from a much larger clone.

Findings of the study overall: Stable hyperthyroidism was separated from ophthalmopathy by a model based on 13 V-J features.

This CDR3 contains 16 residues. V was shortened by 4 bases and J by 8 bases, with 20 bases between the two germline ends. From germline, CDR1 is MDHEN and CDR2 SYDVKM. The rearrangement uses TRBV28 and TRBJ1-4; D gene uncertain. The source is a woman under 30 with Graves' hyperthyroidism. Sample: blood. CDR3 nucleotide sequence: TGTGCCAGCAGTTCTATTTGGACCGAAGATGACGAAAAACTGTTTTTT. It translates to CASSSIWTEDDEKLFF.